These 27 T cell receptor beta chains originate from one sample sequenced in a study of graft-versus-host responses after intestinal transplantation. The authors combined some 200,000 CFSE-labeled responder cells with some 200,000 irradiated, violet-dye-labeled stimulator cells in plates. Sequenced by immunoSEQ multiplex PCR; TCRdb stores in-frame clones only, minus some. The table includes some 21,000 clones, 25% to 35% detected once. The sample here was alloreactive CD8+ T cells from a mixed lymphocyte reaction culture, taken before intestinal transplant. Documented subset: CFSE-low proliferating T cells sorted from roughly six-day pre-transplant mixed lymphocyte reaction (GvH or HvG direction). These receptors came from a human patient who received an intestinal transplant.

The table lists this clone with a few counts. The chain recombines TRBV7-9 with TRBJ2-1, with a possible D match to TRBD2 (5 bases). V lost 5 bases and J lost 8, with 19 bases in between. The CDR3 totals 15 residues. The germline CDR1 and CDR2 sequences are SEHNR and FQNEAQ (reference sequence). The CDR3 coding sequence is TGTGCCAGCAGCCGCGGGTGGGCATCCTGGGATGAGCAGTTCTTC. It is translated as CASSRGWASWDEQFF. The full variable domain, its missing parts supplied by reference TRBV7-9 and TRBJ2-1, is DTGVSQNPRHKITKRGQNVTFRCDPISEHNRLYWYRQTLGQGPEFLTYFQNEAQLEKSRLLSDRFSAERPKGSFSTLEIQRTEQGDSAMYLCASSRGWASWDEQFFGPGTRLTVL.

The V and J genes are TRBV2 and TRBJ2-7; the D gene is possibly TRBD2 (5 bases). This CDR3 has 13 amino acids. The germline V gene has CDR1 SNHLY and CDR2 FYNNEI. V was trimmed by 7 bases and J by 0 bases, leaving 10 bases between them. CDR3: CASTGGLSYEQYF. CDR3 DNA sequence: TGTGCCAGCACAGGCGGGCTCTCCTACGAGCAGTACTTC.

The chain is built from TRBV27 and TRBJ1-2, with D perhaps matching TRBD1 (5 bases). The germline CDR1 and CDR2 sequences are MNHEY and SMNVEV (reference sequence). The CDR3 is made up of 13 amino acids. With 3 bases removed from V and 6 bases from J, the gap between germline ends came to 11 bases. The CDR3 nucleotides read TGTGCCAGCAGTTTCTCAGGGAGGAATGGCTACACCTTC. The encoded protein is CASSFSGRNGYTF.

The chain has TRBV6-1 and TRBJ2-5; perhaps D is TRBD1 or TRBD2 (6 bases each). The CDR3 length is 15 residues. Between the trimmed V and J ends, which lost 4 bases and 5 bases, there was a span of 17 bases. The V gene's germline CDR1 is MNHNS and CDR2 SASEGT. In nucleotides, the CDR3 is TGTGCCAGCAGTGGATACTGGGGGGCCCGGGAGACCCAGTACTTC. As protein: CASSGYWGARETQYF.

A few counts support this clone. This chain joins TRBV11-2 and TRBJ2-1; TRBD1 aligns across 9 bases. In germline, CDR1 is SGHAT, CDR2 FQNNGV. The trim removed 4 bases at V and 8 bases at J, leaving 3 bases unmatched. The CDR3 has 13 residues. In DNA, the CDR3 is TGTGCCAGCAGCTGGACAGGGGTGGATGAGCAGTTCTTC. Translation gives CASSWTGVDEQFF.

This clone was detected a few times. The V and J genes are TRBV7-9 and TRBJ1-4, with unresolved D. V was shortened by 5 bases and J by 12 bases, with 10 bases between the two germline ends. Germline-derived CDR1 and CDR2 are SEHNR and FQNEAQ (reference sequence). The CDR3 sequence is 11 residues long. In DNA form, the CDR3 reads TGTGCCAGCAGCCTTTTAGGAGAACTGTTTTTT. Residues: CASSLLGELFF.

A remark on this clone: A read error is possible here, since a much larger clone lies one base away. Different DNA sequences within this sample yield the same CDR3. V usage is TRBV5-1 and J usage is TRBJ1-1; possibly TRBD1 for D (6 bases). Germline V gene sequence: CDR1 SGHRS, CDR2 YFSETQ. The CDR3 consists of 14 residues. DNA of the CDR3: TGCGCCAGCAGCGAGGGACAATTGAACACTGAAGCCTTCTTT. Protein product: CASSEGQLNTEAFF.

This clone has a handful of counts. The gene calls are TRBV27 and TRBJ1-5, with unresolved D. Trimming removed 2 bases at V and 7 bases at J, with 9 bases between. The length of the CDR3 is 13 residues. Germline CDR1 reads MNHEY; CDR2 reads SMNVEV (reference sequence). The CDR3 loop reads CASSLGIEQPQHF. CDR3 DNA: TGTGCCAGCAGTTTAGGAATCGAACAGCCCCAGCATTTT.

This clone is medium-sized within its sample. V and J are TRBV2 and TRBJ2-1; TRBD2 aligns across 8 bases. J gave up 7 bases and V 2 bases, and 7 bases lay outside the gene matches. The length of the CDR3 is 15 residues. CDR1 and CDR2 (germline): SNHLY, FYNNEI. The CDR3 nucleotides read TGTGCCAGCAGTGAATTTGCGGGAGGTGGAAATGAGCAGTTCTTC. Its translation is CASSEFAGGGNEQFF. The entire variable domain, with the rest obtained from reference TRBV2 and TRBJ2-1, is as follows: EPEVTQTPSHQVTQMGQEVILRCVPISNHLYFYWYRQILGQKVEFLVSFYNNEISEKSEIFDDQFSVERPDGSNFTLKIRSTKLEDSAMYFCASSEFAGGGNEQFFGPGTRLTVL.

This chain uses TRBV7-9 with TRBJ1-2; no firm D call. CDR1 is SEHNR and CDR2 is FQNEAQ in the germline V gene (reference sequence). CDR3 size: 13 residues. V gave up 6 bases and J gave up 4 bases, with 12 bases separating them. DNA for the CDR3: TGTGCCAGCAGATCATCGGTGACCTATGGCTACACCTTC. This translates into CASRSSVTYGYTF.

The V gene is TRBV27, the J gene TRBJ1-1; 9 bases line up with TRBD1. Unmatched junction bases numbered 1, after V lost 6 bases and J lost 5 bases. CDR3 length: 12 amino acids. Germline V gives CDR1 MNHEY, CDR2 SMNVEV (reference sequence). The chain's CDR3 is CASRTGGTEAFF. CDR3 sequence (DNA): TGTGCCAGCAGGACAGGGGGAACTGAAGCTTTCTTT.

DNA for the CDR3: TGTGCCAGCAGCAGGACTAGCACAGATACGCAGTATTTT. It translates to CASSRTSTDTQYF. The chain joins TRBV6-5 to TRBJ2-3, with a tentative D call TRBD2 (5 bases). Per germline, CDR1 MNHEY and CDR2 SVGAGI. V lost 6 bases and J 0 bases, leaving 7 bases between the germline ends. This CDR3 spans 13 amino acids.

Sample share makes this clone medium-sized. This chain uses TRBV9 with TRBJ2-7; D is undetermined. Germline V gives CDR1 SGDLS, CDR2 YYNGEE. CDR3 size: 16 residues. V lost 2 bases and J lost 0, with 15 bases in between. CDR3 protein: CASSVYPSESSYEQYF. CDR3 DNA: TGTGCCAGCAGCGTTTACCCCAGCGAGAGCTCCTACGAGCAGTACTTC.

The chain combines TRBV6-5 with TRBJ2-5, with a possible D match to TRBD1 (6 bases). The CDR3 is made up of 15 amino acids. The germline V gene encodes CDR1 MNHEY and CDR2 SVGAGI. Trimming took off 8 bases at V and 0 bases at J, with 16 bases between the two ends. The CDR3 reads CASGRTAAYQETQYF. The CDR3, as DNA: TGTGCCAGCGGTAGGACAGCGGCGTACCAAGAGACCCAGTACTTC.

A few counts support this clone. The chain employs TRBV6-5 and TRBJ2-7, with TRBD2 matching over 7 bases. The CDR3 is 14 residues long. The germline gives CDR1 MNHEY, CDR2 SVGAGI. V was pared by 6 bases and J by 2 bases, with 7 bases of the junction left unmatched. CDR3 region: CASSLREGAYEQYF. In nucleotides, the CDR3 is TGTGCCAGCAGCCTCAGGGAGGGAGCCTACGAGCAGTACTTC.

This clone came up a few times. The chain links TRBV6-7 to TRBJ2-2; no clear D gene. TRBV6-7 is recorded as an ORF, its role being uncertain. Trimming pared 6 bases from V and 1 base from J, leaving 12 bases between. The CDR3 is 15 amino acids. The CDR3: CASRQQRRNTGELFF. The CDR3 DNA sequence: TGTGCCAGCAGACAACAAAGGAGGAACACCGGGGAGCTGTTTTTT.

The CDR3 is CASSPGLGSYEQYF. Here the CDR3 DNA reads TGTGCCAGCAGCCCCGGGCTGGGGTCCTACGAGCAGTACTTC. This chain joins TRBV5-4 and TRBJ2-7, with D uncertain. The CDR3 spans 14 residues. Germline loops: CDR1 SGHNT, CDR2 YYREEE (reference sequence). The germline V and J ends were trimmed by 4 bases and 1 base, with 12 bases remaining between them. Full variable domain (rest looked up from reference TRBV5-4 and TRBJ2-7): ETGVTQSPTHLIKTRGQQVTLRCSSQSGHNTVSWYQQALGQGPQFIFQYYREEENGRGNFPPRFSGLQFPNYSSELNVNALELDDSALYLCASSPGLGSYEQYFGPGTRLTVT.

This clone turned up a few times. The chain is built from TRBV5-3 and TRBJ2-7; D is uncertain. TRBV5-3 is an ORF for which the function is uncertain. CDR3 length: 12 residues. The germline V and J ends were trimmed by 8 bases and 6 bases, with 15 bases remaining between them. In DNA, the CDR3 is TGTGCCAGCAGTTACCCCCTCTCCGAGCAGTACTTC. Residues: CASSYPLSEQYF.

The rearrangement links TRBV10-2 to TRBJ2-1; D possibly corresponds to TRBD2 (6 bases). Germline V CDR1 and CDR2: WSHSY, SAAADI. The V end was cut by 7 bases, the J end by 8 bases, with 21 bases between. The CDR3 covers 15 residues. The DNA of the CDR3 is TGCGCCAGCATTCCGGGAGCGGACCCGAAGGATGAGCAGTTCTTC. This translates into CASIPGADPKDEQFF.

The chain employs TRBV2 and TRBJ1-2; D unresolved. V was trimmed by 2 bases and J by 6 bases, leaving 13 bases between them. The CDR3 covers 14 residues. CDR1 SNHLY and CDR2 FYNNEI come from the germline V gene. The CDR3 nucleotides are TGTGCCAGCAGTGAATTTCCACGGTGGGATGGCTACACCTTC. Translating it yields CASSEFPRWDGYTF.

This rearrangement joins TRBV7-9 to TRBJ2-7, with TRBD1 as a possible D gene (6 bases). Trimming stripped 5 bases from V and 4 bases from J, with 18 bases between. CDR1 and CDR2 from the germline V gene are SEHNR and FQNEAQ (reference sequence). CDR3 size: 15 residues. The CDR3 sequence is CASSPDRSYGYEQYF. CDR3 DNA: TGTGCCAGCAGCCCGGACAGATCCTACGGATACGAGCAGTACTTC.

This clone has more than one count but fewer than ten. This chain's CDR3 is CASGSPGRGAFYEQYF. The CDR3 DNA sequence: TGTGCTAGTGGTTCGCCCGGGAGGGGGGCCTTCTACGAGCAGTACTTC. V and J are TRBV12-5 and TRBJ2-7; TRBD2 agrees at 8 bases. The length of the CDR3 is 16 residues. The V gene's germline CDR1 is LGHNT and CDR2 FRNRAP. V shed 4 bases and J 3 bases; nucleotides not matched to a gene: 11.

The chain uses TRBV6-6 and TRBJ2-2, with 13 bases lining up with TRBD2. The V and J ends lost 6 bases and 4 bases, in that order; junction bases with no gene match: 2. The CDR3 has 15 amino acids. CDR1 is MNHNY, CDR2 SVGAGI, per germline (reference sequence). The CDR3 DNA reads TGTGCCAGCAGGACTAGCGGGAGGATCACCGGGGAGCTGTTTTTT. As protein: CASRTSGRITGELFF.

In its sample, this clone was seen a few times. The chain combines TRBV7-9 with TRBJ1-2; D might be TRBD1 (5 bases). The V end was cut by 6 bases, the J end by 1 base, with 15 bases between. The germline V gene encodes CDR1 SEHNR and CDR2 FQNEAQ (reference sequence). This CDR3 region has 15 residues. The CDR3 spells CASRPHRRYNYGYTF. The CDR3 bases are TGTGCCAGCAGACCGCACAGGCGATATAACTATGGCTACACCTTC.

The chain is built from TRBV7-6 and TRBJ2-3; D unclear. This CDR3 comprises 15 residues. Germline V lookup: CDR1 SGHVS, CDR2 FNYEAQ. Trimming left V 3 bases short and J 0 bases short, with 10 bases between. The CDR3 nucleotides read TGTGCCAGCAGCTTCGATGTGGGGAGCACAGATACGCAGTATTTT. This encodes CASSFDVGSTDTQYF. The whole variable domain, filled in from reference TRBV7-6 and TRBJ2-3, reads GAGVSQSPRYKVTKRGQDVALRCDPISGHVSLYWYRQALGQGPEFLTYFNYEAQQDKSGLPNDRFSAERPEGSISTLTIQRTEQRDSAMYRCASSFDVGSTDTQYFGPGTRLTVL.

This clone is medium-sized by share. The CDR3 DNA follows: TGTGCCAGCAGCTTAGTGGATACGCAGTATTTT. It is translated as CASSLVDTQYF. The chain recombines TRBV7-9 with TRBJ2-3; no clear D gene. The CDR3 has 11 residues. Germline V CDR1 and CDR2: SEHNR, FQNEAQ (reference sequence). The V end was cut by 1 base, the J end by 6 bases, with 2 bases between.

The chain uses TRBV13 and TRBJ2-7; D is unresolved. CDR1 is PRHDT and CDR2 is FYEKMQ in the germline V gene (reference sequence). V lost 4 bases, J lost 0 bases, and 7 bases lay in between. The CDR3 contains 13 residues. The CDR3 DNA sequence: TGTGCCAGCAGCTCCCCCTCCTCCTACGAGCAGTACTTC. As protein: CASSSPSSYEQYF.